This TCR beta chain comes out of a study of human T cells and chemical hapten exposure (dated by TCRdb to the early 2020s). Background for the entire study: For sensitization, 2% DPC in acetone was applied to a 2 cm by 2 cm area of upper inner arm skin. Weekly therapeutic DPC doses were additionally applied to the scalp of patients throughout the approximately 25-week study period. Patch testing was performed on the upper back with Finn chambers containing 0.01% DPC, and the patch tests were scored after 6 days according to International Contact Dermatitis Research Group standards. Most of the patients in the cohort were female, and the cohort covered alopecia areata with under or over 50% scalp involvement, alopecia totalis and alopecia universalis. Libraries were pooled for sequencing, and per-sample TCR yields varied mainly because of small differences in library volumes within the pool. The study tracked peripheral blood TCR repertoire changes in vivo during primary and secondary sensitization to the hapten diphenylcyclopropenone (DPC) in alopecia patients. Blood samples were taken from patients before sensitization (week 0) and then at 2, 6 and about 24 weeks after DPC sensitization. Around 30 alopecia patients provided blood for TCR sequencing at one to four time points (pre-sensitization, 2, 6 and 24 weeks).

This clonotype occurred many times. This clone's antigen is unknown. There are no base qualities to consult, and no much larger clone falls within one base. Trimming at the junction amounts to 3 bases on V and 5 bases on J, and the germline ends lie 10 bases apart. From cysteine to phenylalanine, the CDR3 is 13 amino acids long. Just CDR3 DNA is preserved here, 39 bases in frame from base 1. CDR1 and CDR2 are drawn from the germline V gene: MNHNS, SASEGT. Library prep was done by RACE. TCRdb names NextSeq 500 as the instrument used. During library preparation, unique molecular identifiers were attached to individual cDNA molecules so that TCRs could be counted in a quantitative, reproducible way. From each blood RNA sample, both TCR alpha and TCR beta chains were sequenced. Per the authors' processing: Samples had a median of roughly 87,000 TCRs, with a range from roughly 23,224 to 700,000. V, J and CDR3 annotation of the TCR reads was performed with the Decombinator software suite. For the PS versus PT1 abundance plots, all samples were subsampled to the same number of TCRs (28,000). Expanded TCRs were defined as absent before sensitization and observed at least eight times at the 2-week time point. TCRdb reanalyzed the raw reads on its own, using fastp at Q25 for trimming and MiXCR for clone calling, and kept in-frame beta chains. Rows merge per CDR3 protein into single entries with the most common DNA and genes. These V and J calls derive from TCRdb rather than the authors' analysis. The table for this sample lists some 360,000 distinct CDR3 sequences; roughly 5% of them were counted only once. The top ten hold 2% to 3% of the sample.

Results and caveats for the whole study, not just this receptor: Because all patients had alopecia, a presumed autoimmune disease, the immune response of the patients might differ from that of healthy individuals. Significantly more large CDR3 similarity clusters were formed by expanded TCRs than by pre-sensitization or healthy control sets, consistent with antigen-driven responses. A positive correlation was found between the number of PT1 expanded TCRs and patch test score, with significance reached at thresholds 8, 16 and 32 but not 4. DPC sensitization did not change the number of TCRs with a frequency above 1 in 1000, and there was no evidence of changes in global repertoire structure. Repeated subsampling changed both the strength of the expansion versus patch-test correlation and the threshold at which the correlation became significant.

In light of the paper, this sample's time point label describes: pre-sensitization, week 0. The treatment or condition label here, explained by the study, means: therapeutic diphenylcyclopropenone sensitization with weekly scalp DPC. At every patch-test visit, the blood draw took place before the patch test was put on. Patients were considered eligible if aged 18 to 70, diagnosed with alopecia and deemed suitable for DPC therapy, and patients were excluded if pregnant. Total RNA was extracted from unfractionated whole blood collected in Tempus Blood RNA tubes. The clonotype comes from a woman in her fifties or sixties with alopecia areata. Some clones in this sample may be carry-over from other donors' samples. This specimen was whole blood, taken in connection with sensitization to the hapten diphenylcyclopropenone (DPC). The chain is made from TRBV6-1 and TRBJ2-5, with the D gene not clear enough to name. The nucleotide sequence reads TGTGCCAGCAGTGAGGCTCCGCTGGAGACCCAGTACTTC. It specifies CASSEAPLETQYF.